One and the same sample provided the 17 T cell receptor beta chains below, sequenced in a study of tumor and adjacent non-tumor tissue in lung cancer. This sample's RNA came from whole unsorted tissue. Three rounds of nested PCR, following a modified ARM-PCR protocol, produced the TCRbeta library. TCRdb re-called the multiplex PCR reads through MiXCR, storing one row per CDR3 protein. The repertoire has about 80,000 distinct CDR3 sequences, roughly 75% of them found once; the top ten carry 10% to 15%. The sample consisted of lung tumor tissue. The receptors were gathered from a woman between 70 and 85 years old with non-small cell lung cancer.

The chain employs TRBV11-2 and TRBJ2-2; TRBD2 matches at 10 bases. The germline gives CDR1 SGHAT, CDR2 FQNNGV. The CDR3 is 19 amino acids. The J segment lost 4 bases and the V segment lost 5 bases, leaving 16 bases of the junction unmatched. The CDR3 sequence: CASSPYSLGLARGTGELFF. CDR3 nucleotides: TGTGCCAGCAGCCCGTACAGCTTGGGACTAGCGAGAGGCACCGGGGAGCTGTTTTTT.

This clonotype is labeled medium-sized (0.01 to 0.1%). The rearrangement joins TRBV29-1 to TRBJ2-7; unclear D gene. The CDR3 is 11 residues long. Germline CDR1 SQVTM, CDR2 ANQGSEA. V lost 2 bases and J 6 bases, leaving 8 bases between the germline ends. The DNA for the CDR3 is TGCAGCGTTGAAAGTGAATCCGAGCAGTACTTC. Translation gives CSVESESEQYF.

This clonotype was counted between two and nine times. Sequence at one end of the junction differs from germline and may be a read error. The gene calls are TRBV11-1 and TRBJ1-1; D not certain. Germline values: CDR1 SGHAT, CDR2 FQDESV (reference sequence). This CDR3 is built from 13 residues. CDR3 region: CASSIAVNTEAFF. CDR3 nucleotide sequence: TGTGCCAGCAGCATAGCGGTGAACACTGAGGCTTTCTTT.

The chain carries TRBV5-4 and TRBJ2-1; 11 bases are a match to TRBD2. Looked up from germline, CDR1 is SGHNT and CDR2 is YYREEE (reference sequence). With V trimmed by 4 bases and J by 7 bases, 7 bases remained unmatched. The CDR3 has 15 amino acids. CDR3 sequence: CASSSPSGGMNEQFF. The CDR3 nucleotides read TGTGCCAGCAGCAGTCCTAGCGGGGGGATGAATGAGCAGTTCTTC.

On this clonotype itself: A junction boundary mismatches the germline segment, possibly from a read error. The chain has TRBV4-1 and TRBJ2-6, with TRBD1 matching 9 bases. Looked up from germline, CDR1 is MGHRA and CDR2 is YSYEKL. This CDR3 has 17 residues. The chain's CDR3 is CASSDGTGNQPSNVLDF. The CDR3 DNA sequence: TGCGCCAGCAGCGATGGGACAGGGAATCAACCGTCGAACGTCCTGGATTTC.

On this clonotype itself: One end of the junction does not line up with germline, which may come from a read error. The rearrangement uses TRBV5-5 and TRBJ2-1; TRBD1 or TRBD2 may be the D gene (5 bases each). This CDR3 is built from 15 residues. CDR1 SGHKS and CDR2 YYEKEE come from the germline V gene (reference sequence). The CDR3 here is CAGSPQLGVNNEQFF. For the CDR3, the DNA is TGTGCCGGCAGCCCTCAATTGGGGGTTAACAATGAGCAATTCTTC.

Worth noting for this clonotype: Given the absence of the conserved phenylalanine or tryptophan at the CDR3 end, a read error is likely. V gene TRBV29-1 combines with J gene TRBJ2-5; TRBD1 agrees at 7 bases. The CDR3 totals 14 residues. The trim removed 6 bases at V and 5 bases at J, leaving 12 bases unmatched. Germline values: CDR1 SQVTM, CDR2 ANQGSEA. The CDR3 sequence is CSVEPTGIGETQYL. The CDR3 nucleotides are TGCAGCGTGGAACCGACAGGGATCGGTGAGACCCAGTACCTC.

This clonotype was seen a handful of times. A much larger clone lies one base from this, so it may be a read error. The chain employs TRBV28 and TRBJ2-1; maybe TRBD2 (7 bases). The CDR3 runs to 13 residues. The germline CDR1 and CDR2 sequences are MDHEN and SYDVKM. The CDR3, as DNA: TGTGTCAGCACCTTGCGGGGGCGCAATGAGCAGTTCTTC. Amino acid sequence: CVSTLRGRNEQFF. The full variable domain, rest sourced from reference TRBV28 and TRBJ2-1, is DVKVTQSSRYLVKRTGEKVFLECVQDMDHENMFWYRQDPGLGLRLIYFSYDVKMKEKGDIPEGYSVSREKKERFSLILESASTNQTSMYLCVSTLRGRNEQFFGPGTRLTVL.

In the case of this clonotype: The junction and the germline gene differ at one end; a read error may be behind it. The chain links TRBV5-1 to TRBJ1-4; D perhaps matches TRBD1 (6 bases). CDR1 is SGHRS, CDR2 YFSETQ, per germline. The CDR3 totals 17 residues. CDR3 region: CASSLGTDRTRNEKLFF. CDR3 nucleotides: TGTGCCAGCAGCTTGGGTACCGACAGGACGCGTAATGAAAAACTGTTTTTT.

Of note for this clonotype: At one end, the junction sequence differs from germline, possibly due to a read error. The genes are TRBV12-3 or TRBV12-4 and TRBJ2-7; D is uncertain. This CDR3 contains 13 residues. This chain's CDR3 is CAISFPGAHEQYF. DNA for the CDR3: TGTGCCATCAGTTTCCCAGGAGCCCACGAGCAGTACTTC.

The V and J genes are TRBV12-3 or TRBV12-4 and TRBJ2-1; D is ambiguous. CDR3 length: 15 residues. Trimming stripped 5 bases from V and 3 bases from J, with 14 bases between. The CDR3 DNA is TGTGCCAGCAGTCCAGGACCAAGCGTCTACAATGAGCAGTTCTTC. This translates into CASSPGPSVYNEQFF.

Turning to this clonotype: A read error is possible here, since a much larger clone lies one base away. V is TRBV20-1 and J is TRBJ2-2; D unresolved. The CDR3 runs to 13 residues. The germline V gene encodes CDR1 DFQATT and CDR2 SNEGSKA (reference sequence). The CDR3: CSARLGNTVELFF. The DNA of the CDR3 is TGCAGTGCAAGACTGGGGAACACCGTGGAGCTGTTTTTT.

The chain has TRBV20-1 and TRBJ2-1; 10 bases agree with TRBD2. V lost 3 bases and J lost 1; bases outside the gene matches: 18. Germline V gives CDR1 DFQATT, CDR2 SNEGSKA (reference sequence). CDR3 size: 20 residues. DNA of the CDR3: TGCAGTGCTAGTGCCACCTCAGGGGGTAGCGGGAGGTATTCCTACAATGAGCAGTTCTTC. Protein sequence: CSASATSGGSGRYSYNEQFF.

The chain combines TRBV14 with TRBJ1-1; a weak D match, TRBD1 (5 bases). CDR1 and CDR2 from the germline V gene are SGHDN and FVKESK. The CDR3 is made up of 13 amino acids. The V gene lost 2 bases and the J gene lost 3 bases, with 7 bases spanning the gap. CDR3 in amino acids: CASSQRGDTEAFF. CDR3 DNA: TGTGCCAGCAGCCAACGGGGGGACACTGAAGCTTTCTTT.

This chain uses TRBV29-1 with TRBJ2-3; TRBD1 matches 8 bases. V dropped 4 bases and J dropped 12; count of bases not matched to a gene: 15. The germline V gene has CDR1 SQVTM and CDR2 ANQGSEA. The CDR3 length is 14 residues. The CDR3 region has the DNA TGCAGCGTTGGCCGGGAGACAGGGGCAGTTACACAGTATTTT. As protein: CSVGRETGAVTQYF.

This rearrangement joins TRBV4-1 to TRBJ1-2; D unresolved. The V gene's germline CDR1 is MGHRA and CDR2 YSYEKL. The length of the CDR3 is 13 residues. The CDR3 DNA reads TGCACCAACAGCCAAGAAGGCAGGTATGGCTACACCTTC. This codes for CTNSQEGRYGYTF.

A remark on this clonotype: The CDR3 does not close with the conserved phenylalanine or tryptophan, likely indicating a read error. The V and J genes are TRBV4-2 and TRBJ2-5; TRBD1 agrees at 9 bases. Germline lookup yields CDR1 LGHNA and CDR2 YNFKEQ. There are 15 residues in the CDR3. In DNA, the CDR3 is TGTGCCTGCAGCCAATCCACAGGGGGCAAAAAGACCCAGTACTTA. As protein: CACSQSTGGKKTQYL.